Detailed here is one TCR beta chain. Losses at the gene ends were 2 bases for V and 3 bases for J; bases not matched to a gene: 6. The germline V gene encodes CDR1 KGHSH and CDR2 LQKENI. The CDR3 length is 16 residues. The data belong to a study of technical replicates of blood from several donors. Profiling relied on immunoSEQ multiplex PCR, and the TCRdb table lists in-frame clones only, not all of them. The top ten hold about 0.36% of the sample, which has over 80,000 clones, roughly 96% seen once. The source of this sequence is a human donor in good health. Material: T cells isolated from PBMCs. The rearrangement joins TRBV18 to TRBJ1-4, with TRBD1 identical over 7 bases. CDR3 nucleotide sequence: TGTGCCAGCTCACCATACAGGGACAGATCTAATGAAAAACTGTTTTTT. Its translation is CASSPYRDRSNEKLFF.